What follows are 9 T cell receptor beta chains derived from one specimen sequenced in a study of blood T cells in healthy people across ages. A second PCR of 7 to 11 cycles used a sample-barcoded 5' primer and a J-beta primer mix. TCRdb ran MiXCR on the 5' RACE reads and lists one entry per CDR3 protein. Of 1,300,000 or so distinct CDR3 sequences detected, roughly 59% appear once; the ten largest clones hold 6.5% to 8.5%. The source material was blood. These receptors were obtained from a man aged 18 to 29 in good health.

Remarks on this clonotype: It is unclear where the CDR3 begins or ends on the DNA, so no DNA is shown, and the CDR3 is as TCRdb lists it. The gene calls are TRBV12-3 or TRBV12-4 and TRBJ1-2; the D call TRBD1 from the table was never checked on the DNA. With termini counted, the CDR3 has 23 amino acids. The CDR3 sequence: CASKGQQETQYFGAGGMNYGYTF.

The chain combines TRBV4-1 with TRBJ1-2; D remains ambiguous. The CDR3 has 14 amino acids. The V end lost 5 bases, the J end lost 2 bases, and 12 bases lay between the germline ends. Germline-derived CDR1 and CDR2 are MGHRA and YSYEKL. The DNA of the CDR3 is TGCGCCAGCAGCATCACGACAAACAACTATGGCTACACCTTC. Protein: CASSITTNNYGYTF.

This clonotype was detected only a few times. The chain carries TRBV4-3 and TRBJ1-5; 7 nucleotides match TRBD1. J lost 0 bases, V lost 4 bases, and 9 bases had no gene match. Germline V gene data show CDR1 as LGHNA and CDR2 as YSLEER. The CDR3 spans 17 residues. CDR3 protein: CASSLKEGGDSNQPQHF. CDR3 nucleotides: TGCGCCAGCAGCCTGAAAGAAGGGGGCGATAGCAATCAGCCCCAGCATTTT.

The chain links TRBV20-1 to TRBJ1-1; a possible D gene is TRBD1 (5 bases). The CDR3 consists of 12 residues. Germline loops: CDR1 DFQATT, CDR2 SNEGSKA (reference sequence). Trimming removed 4 bases at V and 9 bases at J, with 15 bases between. The CDR3 reads CSAKTRGPQAFF. In DNA form, the CDR3 reads TGCAGTGCTAAAACTAGGGGTCCGCAAGCTTTCTTT.

The chain combines TRBV7-9 with TRBJ2-1; D possibly corresponds to TRBD1 (6 bases). V dropped 11 bases and J dropped 5 bases, with 22 bases sitting between them. CDR3 length equals 15 residues. Germline V CDR1 and CDR2: SEHNR, FQNEAQ (reference sequence). The CDR3 is CADSFTGQTHNEQFF. CDR3 nucleotides: TGTGCCGACAGCTTTACGGGACAAACCCACAATGAGCAGTTCTTC. The whole variable domain, filled in from reference TRBV7-9 and TRBJ2-1, reads DTGVSQNPRHKITKRGQNVTFRCDPISEHNRLYWYRQTLGQGPEFLTYFQNEAQLEKSRLLSDRFSAERPKGSFSTLEIQRTEQGDSAMYLCADSFTGQTHNEQFFGPGTRLTVL.

The rearrangement uses TRBV6-5 and TRBJ2-1; D may be TRBD1 or TRBD2 (5 bases each). The CDR3 contains 15 residues. Between the trimmed V and J ends, which lost 5 bases and 8 bases, there was a span of 19 bases. CDR1 and CDR2 (germline): MNHEY, SVGAGI. The CDR3 region has the DNA TGTGCCAGCAGTCCCCTCCGGGACCCCCTAGATGAGCAGTTCTTC. This sequence encodes CASSPLRDPLDEQFF.

The V gene is TRBV9, the J gene TRBJ2-7; no clear D gene. This CDR3 contains 14 residues. Germline V CDR1 and CDR2: SGDLS, YYNGEE. V lost 0 bases and J 0 bases, leaving 7 bases between the germline ends. CDR3 DNA sequence: TGTGCCAGCAGCGTAGTTGGTTTCTCCTACGAGCAGTACTTC. This codes for CASSVVGFSYEQYF.

The chain has TRBV4-2 and TRBJ2-7; a possible D gene is TRBD2 (5 bases). The DNA end favors TRBJ2-5, so the J call may be wrong. This CDR3 spans 15 amino acids. CDR1 and CDR2 from the germline V gene are LGHNA and YNFKEQ. In DNA form, the CDR3 reads TGTGCCAGCAGCCAGCCTGGGAGCCCAGAAGAGACCCAGTACTTC. Its translation is CASSQPGSPEETQYF.

The J gene is TRBJ1-5, the V gene TRBV28, with TRBD1 matching over 8 bases. The CDR3 length is 15 residues. V lost 0 bases and J lost 3; bases outside the gene matches: 1. Germline V gene data show CDR1 as MDHEN and CDR2 as SYDVKM. CDR3 amino acids: CASSLWGQANQPQHF. In DNA, the CDR3 is TGTGCCAGCAGTTTATGGGGACAGGCCAATCAGCCCCAGCATTTT.